This is a list of T cell receptor beta chains from one sample in a study of T cell changes during pregnancy in multiple sclerosis. Here immunoSEQ multiplex PCR was the method, and the copy in TCRdb shows in-frame clones only, minus some. The table includes tens of thousands of clones, about nine tenths detected once. The sequencing here drew on peripheral blood, taken in the first trimester of pregnancy. The receptors shown here come from a female donor in good health, enrolled as a control in a pregnancy study. The CDR3 runs from the conserved cysteine through the conserved F or W. The D gene is left open where the match is weak. Clone size, where shown, is once, few, many, or a class for clones that have expanded.

clone size	D gene	V gene	J gene	CDR3 DNA	CDR3 protein
once	NA	TRBV5-6	TRBJ1-2	TGTGCCAGCAGCTTGGACAGGGACTATGGCTACACCTTC	CASSLDRDYGYTF
NA	NA	TRBV20-1	TRBJ2-5	TGCAGTGCTAGCAAAGAGACCCAGTACTTC	CSASKETQYF
NA	NA	TRBV29-1	TRBJ1-2	TGCAGCGTTTTCCCAGGGCTCTATGGCTACACCTTC	CSVFPGLYGYTF
NA	TRBD1	TRBV13	TRBJ2-2	TGTGCCACCGGGACAGCGAACACCGGGGAGCTGTTTTTT	CATGTANTGELFF
NA	NA	TRBV11-1	TRBJ1-6	TGTGCCAGCAGGAAAACGGAGGGGACTGGCTCACCCCTCCACTTT	CASRKTEGTGSPLHF
NA	TRBD1	TRBV25-1	TRBJ1-2	TGTGCCAGCAGTGATAAGGGGACAGGGGGGTTCTGGGGCTACACCTTC	CASSDKGTGGFWGYTF
NA	NA	TRBV5-1	TRBJ1-2	TGCGCCAGCAGCCAGCCCGCTAGGGGGGGCACACTATACGACTATGGCTACACCTTC	CASSQPARGGTLYDYGYTF
NA	TRBD1	TRBV7-9	TRBJ1-2	TGTGCCAGCAGCTTATCCAGGACAGGGACTTACGAGAGCTATGGCTACACCTTC	CASSLSRTGTYESYGYTF
NA	NA	TRBV27	TRBJ1-1	TGTGCCAGCCGTCTTAGACAGGAGAACACTGAAGCTTTCTTT	CASRLRQENTEAFF
NA	TRBD1	TRBV11-1	TRBJ1-6	TGTGCCAGCAGCCCGGGACAGATTAATTCACCCCTCCACTTT	CASSPGQINSPLHF
NA	NA	TRBV15	TRBJ2-1	TGTGCCACCAGCAGAAAAACAGGCCAGGTCAATGAGCAGTTCTTC	CATSRKTGQVNEQFF
NA	TRBD2	TRBV11-2	TRBJ2-1	TGTGCCAGCAGTTGGGGGGGGAGTTCCTACAATGAGCAGTTCTTC	CASSWGGSSYNEQFF
NA	NA	TRBV9	TRBJ2-1	TGTGCCAGCAGCGTAGTGACGGGCTACAATGAGCAGTTCTTC	CASSVVTGYNEQFF
NA	TRBD1	TRBV30	TRBJ1-2	TGTGCCTGGAGTTATCGGACAGGGCGTATCCTGGGTTATGGCTACACCTTC	CAWSYRTGRILGYGYTF
NA	NA	TRBV21-1	TRBJ2-5	TGTGCCAGCAGCAAAGATCTAGCGGGGGGGAAGGAGACCCAGTACTTC	CASSKDLAGGKETQYF
NA	NA	TRBV2	TRBJ1-5	TGTGCCAGCAACGCAGGGCTAAATCAGCCCCAGCATTTT	CASNAGLNQPQHF